Shown below are 13 T cell receptor beta chains from a single sample sequenced in a study of PD-1 blockade in classical Hodgkin lymphoma. The protocol was immunoSEQ multiplex PCR, while the TCRdb copy is restricted to in-frame clones and leaves out a portion. Of tens of thousands of clones listed, approximately 91% were seen once; the top ten hold nearly 5%. Time point reported: newly diagnosed, previously untreated cHL patient sample. The sequenced sample was peripheral blood mononuclear cells (PBMCs). These receptors came from a human donor with classical Hodgkin lymphoma.

The rearrangement uses TRBV11-3 and TRBJ2-4, with a weak D call TRBD2 (5 bases). Between the trimmed V and J ends, which lost 0 bases and 7 bases, there was a span of 13 bases. The CDR3 has 15 residues. Germline lookup yields CDR1 SGHNT and CDR2 YENEEA. This chain's CDR3 is CASSLDAPRENIQYF. CDR3 DNA sequence: TGTGCCAGCAGCTTAGATGCTCCGAGGGAGAACATTCAGTACTTC.

V is TRBV7-8 and J is TRBJ1-4; TRBD1 might be the D (6 bases). The CDR3 runs to 15 residues. From germline, CDR1 is SGHVS and CDR2 FQNEAQ. Deletions cut 5 bases from V and 5 bases from J, with 15 bases between. The DNA for the CDR3 is TGTGCCAGCAGCGAGCATAGGGGGGCCAATGAAAAACTGTTTTTT. It is translated as CASSEHRGANEKLFF.

The rearrangement uses TRBV9 and TRBJ2-3; 13 positions agree with TRBD2. This CDR3 has 17 amino acids. J gave up 4 bases and V 0 bases, and 5 bases lay outside the gene matches. Looked up from germline, CDR1 is SGDLS and CDR2 is YYNGEE. The CDR3 region is CASSVVGTSGIADTQYF. CDR3 bases: TGTGCCAGCAGCGTAGTAGGGACTAGCGGGATCGCAGATACGCAGTATTTT.

The chain links TRBV28 to TRBJ2-1, with TRBD1 matching over 11 bases. Trimming cost V 4 bases and J 1 base; bases outside gene matches: 12. This CDR3 has 19 amino acids. From germline, CDR1 is MDHEN and CDR2 SYDVKM. CDR3 sequence: CASSSFLSRDRGSYNEQFF. The CDR3 nucleotides are TGTGCCAGCAGTTCATTTTTAAGCCGGGACAGGGGGTCCTACAATGAGCAGTTCTTC.

This chain connects TRBV9 to TRBJ1-1; tentatively, D is TRBD1 (6 bases). This CDR3 contains 13 residues. Looked up from germline, CDR1 is SGDLS and CDR2 is YYNGEE. V dropped 3 bases and J dropped 1 base, with 7 bases sitting between them. CDR3 in DNA: TGTGCCAGCAGCGGACAGGCGAACACTGAAGCTTTCTTT. Its protein product is CASSGQANTEAFF.

The V call is TRBV7-9, the J call TRBJ2-3, with 8 bases lining up with TRBD2. Germline-derived CDR1 and CDR2 are SEHNR and FQNEAQ (reference sequence). The CDR3 consists of 17 residues. V shed 2 bases and J 4 bases; nucleotides not matched to a gene: 11. In nucleotides, the CDR3 is TGTGCCAGCAGCTTACCGGTAGCGGGACCCGCCCCAGATACGCAGTATTTT. Its protein product is CASSLPVAGPAPDTQYF.

The chain combines TRBV15 with TRBJ2-3; TRBD2 agrees at 7 bases. The V segment lost 4 bases and the J segment 6 bases; nucleotides outside the gene matches: 13. The germline gives CDR1 LNHNV, CDR2 YYDKDF (reference sequence). The CDR3 length is 16 residues. The CDR3 DNA reads TGTGCCACCAGCAAGGCGGGAGAACCCGCACGGGATACGCAGTATTTT. It encodes CATSKAGEPARDTQYF.

The chain joins TRBV5-1 to TRBJ1-5; tentatively, D is TRBD1 (6 bases). The CDR3 sequence is 14 residues long. The V end was cut by 4 bases, the J end by 5 bases, with 13 bases between. CDR1 and CDR2 (germline): SGHRS, YFSETQ. CDR3 region: CASSDQGLHQPQHF. CDR3 sequence (DNA): TGCGCCAGCAGCGACCAGGGGTTGCATCAGCCCCAGCATTTT.

This clone has a single count. The chain has TRBV5-1 and TRBJ2-3, with a tentative D call TRBD2 (5 bases). The germline V gene encodes CDR1 SGHRS and CDR2 YFSETQ. The CDR3 runs to 16 residues. V lost 3 bases, J lost 4 bases, and 18 bases lay in between. The CDR3 DNA follows: TGCGCCAGCAGCTCGGTAGGCAGCCGGGAATCAGATACGCAGTATTTT. Protein sequence: CASSSVGSRESDTQYF.

This clone came up a few times. The chain links TRBV4-1 to TRBJ2-2; TRBD2 agrees at 10 bases. The trim removed 8 bases at V and 4 bases at J, leaving 7 bases unmatched. The CDR3 has 15 residues. Germline-derived CDR1 and CDR2 are MGHRA and YSYEKL. CDR3 nucleotide sequence: TGCGCCAGCCGGAGCGGGAGGGCTGCCACCGGGGAGCTGTTTTTT. Translated, it gives CASRSGRAATGELFF.

This CDR3 reads CASSESRNTGELFF. The CDR3 nucleotides read TGTGCCAGCAGTGAAAGCAGGAACACCGGGGAGCTGTTTTTT. The chain couples TRBV6-1 to TRBJ2-2, with D unresolved. Germline CDR1 reads MNHNS; CDR2 reads SASEGT. Trimming took 2 bases from V and 1 from J, leaving 5 bases between them. The CDR3 is 14 amino acids.

The sample holds one count of this clone. Relative to the germline gene, one junction end is altered; a read error may explain this. The V gene is TRBV7-2, the J gene TRBJ1-2; D gene unclear. Germline V lookup: CDR1 SGHTA, CDR2 FQGNSA. This CDR3 is built from 14 residues. The CDR3 protein is CASDPGSPKYGYTF. CDR3 sequence (DNA): TGTGCCAGCGATCCGGGCAGCCCTAAGTATGGCTACACCTTC.

This sequence joins TRBV4-1 and TRBJ2-1, with no clear D. This CDR3 has 14 amino acids. The V gene lost 0 bases and the J gene lost 12 bases, with 15 bases spanning the gap. From germline, CDR1 is MGHRA and CDR2 YSYEKL. CDR3 amino acids: CASSQESRLVRQFF. DNA for the CDR3: TGCGCCAGCAGCCAAGAAAGTCGACTGGTCCGGCAGTTCTTC.